The 24 T cell receptor beta chains below were found in one sample sequenced in a study of cytomegalovirus exposure and HLA in healthy donors. Both 60 Vbeta primers and 13 Jbeta primers went into the PCR. Data came from immunoSEQ multiplex PCR; TCRdb stores just in-frame clones and leaves some out. The sample holds 130,000 to 150,000 clones, 80% to 85% seen once. The sample was PBMCs. The receptors originated from a male donor in good health and CMV-seropositive.

The chain is built from TRBV6-6 and TRBJ1-2; D might be TRBD1 (6 bases). Germline assignment: CDR1 MNHNY and CDR2 SVGAGI (reference sequence). This CDR3 comprises 15 residues. Trimming shortened V by 7 bases and J by 7 bases, and 22 bases separated the two germline ends. CDR3 sequence: CASTPRGAAKFGYTF. The CDR3 DNA reads TGTGCCAGCACCCCTCGGGGGGCGGCCAAGTTTGGCTACACCTTC.

This rearrangement joins TRBV2 to TRBJ2-3, with D uncertain. The CDR3 has 15 amino acids. The V end was cut by 0 bases, the J end by 0 bases, with 7 bases between. CDR1 is SNHLY, CDR2 FYNNEI, per germline. CDR3 DNA sequence: TGTGCCAGCAGTGAAGCTTTCCTTAGCACAGATACGCAGTATTTT. Its translation: CASSEAFLSTDTQYF. The full variable domain, its missing parts supplied by reference TRBV2 and TRBJ2-3, is EPEVTQTPSHQVTQMGQEVILRCVPISNHLYFYWYRQILGQKVEFLVSFYNNEISEKSEIFDDQFSVERPDGSNFTLKIRSTKLEDSAMYFCASSEAFLSTDTQYFGPGTRLTVL.

The chain employs TRBV30 and TRBJ1-2; no clear D gene. Trimming took off 0 bases at V and 3 bases at J, with 14 bases between the two ends. Germline lookup yields CDR1 GTSNPN and CDR2 SVGIG (reference sequence). The CDR3 contains 15 residues. The CDR3 spells CAWSVLLQEDYGYTF. In DNA form, the CDR3 reads TGTGCCTGGAGTGTACTGCTCCAGGAAGACTATGGCTACACCTTC.

The J gene is TRBJ1-2, the V gene TRBV7-9; 7 bases match TRBD1. This CDR3 comprises 15 residues. With 3 bases clipped from V and 13 bases from J, the junction kept 17 bases outside the gene matches. Germline loops: CDR1 SEHNR, CDR2 FQNEAQ (reference sequence). The CDR3 nucleotides are TGTGCCAGCAGCTTTCCAGACAGGGCAATCACGATTCCCACCTTC. It translates to CASSFPDRAITIPTF.

The chain has TRBV7-2 and TRBJ2-1, with 7 bases aligning to TRBD2. The V gene's germline CDR1 is SGHTA and CDR2 FQGNSA. J lost 9 bases, V lost 0 bases, and 8 bases had no gene match. The CDR3 covers 15 residues. The CDR3 loop is CASSLAGRESLEQFF. For the CDR3, the DNA is TGTGCCAGCAGCTTAGCTGGGCGGGAGTCTCTTGAGCAGTTCTTC.

Worth noting for this clone: The junction does not match germline at one end; this may be a read error. The CDR3 region is CASRLGGGTNENYGYTF. CDR3 coding DNA: TGCGCCAGCAGATTGGGCGGGGGGACAAACGAAAACTATGGCTACACCTTC. The chain joins TRBV5-1 to TRBJ1-2; a weak D match, TRBD1 (6 bases). The CDR3 runs to 17 residues. Per the germline V gene, CDR1 is SGHRS and CDR2 is YFSETQ.

This sequence joins TRBV6-5 and TRBJ2-7; D might be TRBD1 (5 bases). Between the trimmed V and J ends, which lost 4 bases and 5 bases, there was a span of 12 bases. Germline CDR1 is MNHEY and CDR2 is SVGAGI. This CDR3 region has 13 residues. For the CDR3, the DNA is TGTGCCAGCAGTTGGCGTCAGGGCAACGAGCAGTACTTC. Translation gives CASSWRQGNEQYF.

This sequence joins TRBV7-9 and TRBJ2-1; D might be TRBD2 (6 bases). Trimming took off 1 base at V and 8 bases at J, with 6 bases between the two ends. The CDR3 is 12 residues long. Germline V lookup: CDR1 SEHNR, CDR2 FQNEAQ (reference sequence). Here the CDR3 reads CASSLGEDEQFF. The CDR3, as DNA: TGTGCCAGCAGCTTAGGGGAGGATGAGCAGTTCTTC.

The rearrangement joins TRBV7-8 to TRBJ1-6; no firm D call. V was shortened by 5 bases and J by 9 bases, with 17 bases between the two germline ends. The germline V gene has CDR1 SGHVS and CDR2 FQNEAQ. The CDR3 is 15 amino acids. CDR3 in DNA: TGTGCCAGCAGCCCCCGGGAGAGTCGGATTTCACCCCTCCACTTT. As protein: CASSPRESRISPLHF.

DNA of the CDR3: TGTGCCAGCAGCCCCAGCGCAACCACAGGGGGGTATGAGCAGTTCTTC. Translated, it gives CASSPSATTGGYEQFF. This rearrangement joins TRBV11-2 to TRBJ2-1, with 8 bases fitting TRBD1. The CDR3 totals 16 residues. Trimming took 5 bases from V and 8 from J; bases not matched to a gene: 14. Germline V gene data show CDR1 as SGHAT and CDR2 as FQNNGV.

The genes are TRBV6-1 and TRBJ2-1; no firm D call. With 1 base removed from V and 6 bases from J, the gap between germline ends came to 16 bases. This CDR3 has 16 residues. CDR1 is MNHNS and CDR2 is SASEGT in the germline V gene. DNA of the CDR3: TGTGCCAGCAGTGAAGACTTTCTCCTAACCCCCAATGAGCAGTTCTTC. Encoded protein: CASSEDFLLTPNEQFF.

This sequence joins TRBV18 and TRBJ2-6, with D possibly matching TRBD2 (5 bases). Germline V gives CDR1 KGHSH, CDR2 LQKENI. V was trimmed by 1 base and J by 1 base, leaving 5 bases between them. The CDR3 covers 15 residues. The CDR3 loop reads CASSPRESGANVLTF. CDR3 bases: TGTGCCAGCTCACCACGGGAGTCTGGGGCCAACGTCCTGACTTTC.

The V and J genes are TRBV10-3 and TRBJ2-7; the match to TRBD1 covers 12 bases. Germline CDR1 reads ENHRY; CDR2 reads SYGVKD. There are 13 residues in the CDR3. Trimming at V came to 6 bases and at J to 7 bases, leaving 4 bases not matched to a gene. The CDR3 DNA reads as TGTGCCATCAGGGGACAGGGGGCGGAGGAGCAGTACTTC. It specifies CAIRGQGAEEQYF.

J is TRBJ2-2 and V is TRBV30; 11 positions agree with TRBD2. This CDR3 is 15 amino acids long. Germline V lookup: CDR1 GTSNPN, CDR2 SVGIG (reference sequence). V dropped 3 bases and J dropped 3; count of bases not matched to a gene: 3. The DNA for the CDR3 is TGTGCCTGGAGACAACTAGCGGGGGACACCGGGGAGCTGTTTTTT. It yields the protein CAWRQLAGDTGELFF.

The CDR3 bases are TGCGCCAGCAGCTTGCAGGGTCACGGAAACACCATATATTTT. Translated: CASSLQGHGNTIYF. The chain links TRBV5-1 to TRBJ1-3, with a possible D match to TRBD1 (5 bases). CDR3 length: 14 amino acids. Trimming shortened V by 1 base and J by 4 bases, and 9 bases separated the two germline ends. Per the germline V gene, CDR1 is SGHRS and CDR2 is YFSETQ.

The chain has TRBV6-5 and TRBJ2-7, with D perhaps TRBD2 (6 bases). Germline-derived CDR1 and CDR2 are MNHEY and SVGAGI. V lost 2 bases and J lost 1, with 12 bases in between. The CDR3 covers 15 residues. CDR3 in DNA: TGTGCCAGCAGTTACCTGGCGGGGATGTCCTACGAGCAGTACTTC. It specifies CASSYLAGMSYEQYF.

The chain joins TRBV2 to TRBJ1-5, with 7 bases matching TRBD1. Per germline, CDR1 SNHLY and CDR2 FYNNEI. V shed 6 bases and J 2 bases; nucleotides not matched to a gene: 4. The CDR3 is 14 residues long. In DNA form, the CDR3 reads TGTGCCAGCAGGACAGGGAATGGCAATCAGCCCCAGCATTTT. This codes for CASRTGNGNQPQHF.

The V and J genes are TRBV9 and TRBJ2-7, with D tentatively TRBD2 (6 bases). CDR1 is SGDLS, CDR2 YYNGEE, per germline. V lost 0 bases and J 5 bases, leaving 12 bases between the germline ends. The CDR3 contains 14 residues. This chain's CDR3 is CASSVDVGGNEQYF. For the CDR3, the DNA is TGTGCCAGCAGCGTAGACGTGGGCGGGAACGAGCAGTACTTC.

The chain recombines TRBV19 with TRBJ1-5; 8 positions match TRBD1. V shed 7 bases, J shed 5 bases, and the junction held 16 bases outside the gene matches. Per germline, CDR1 LNHDA and CDR2 SQIVND (reference sequence). The CDR3 has 17 residues. The CDR3 is CASTHPLGRGLHQPQHF. The CDR3 region has the DNA TGTGCCAGTACTCATCCCCTTGGCAGGGGGCTTCATCAGCCCCAGCATTTT.

This chain uses TRBV28 with TRBJ2-7; possible D gene TRBD1, 6 bases. Per the germline V gene, CDR1 is MDHEN and CDR2 is SYDVKM. The CDR3 loop spans 14 amino acids. Between the trimmed V and J ends, which lost 4 bases and 4 bases, there was a span of 14 bases. CDR3 nucleotide sequence: TGTGCCAGCAGTTCGGGCGACAGGCCTTACGAGCAGTACTTC. It codes for CASSSGDRPYEQYF.

The genes are TRBV6-1 and TRBJ2-2; D is possibly TRBD2 (5 bases). Germline V gene lookup returns CDR1 MNHNS and CDR2 SASEGT. CDR3 length: 12 residues. Trimming shortened V by 9 bases and J by 6 bases, and 11 bases separated the two germline ends. In DNA, the CDR3 is TGTGCCAGTTTAGGCGGGTCCGGGGAGCTGTTTTTT. Its translation is CASLGGSGELFF.

The rearrangement joins TRBV4-1 to TRBJ2-2; D might be TRBD2 (6 bases). The CDR3 consists of 17 residues. V was pared by 2 bases and J by 4 bases, with 17 bases between. Germline CDR1 and CDR2: MGHRA and YSYEKL. Here the CDR3 reads CASSQYILAGSTGELFF. The DNA of the CDR3 is TGCGCCAGCAGCCAATACATACTAGCTGGGTCCACCGGGGAGCTGTTTTTT.

The chain uses TRBV6-1 and TRBJ2-3, with 11 bases aligning to TRBD2. This CDR3 region has 15 residues. Losses at the gene ends were 1 base for V and 4 bases for J; bases not matched to a gene: 1. The V gene's germline CDR1 is MNHNS and CDR2 SASEGT. DNA of the CDR3: TGTGCCAGCAGTGAAGTAGCGGGGGGGGCAGATACGCAGTATTTT. It codes for CASSEVAGGADTQYF.

Comments on this clone: The same CDR3 is also encoded by other DNA sequences in this sample. J is TRBJ2-3 and V is TRBV6-6, with 11 bases matching TRBD2. The CDR3 has 16 amino acids. Germline V lookup: CDR1 MNHNY, CDR2 SVGAGI (reference sequence). After removal of 6 bases from V and 1 base from J, the junction contained 6 bases not matched to a gene. CDR3 sequence: CASSSGTSGGTDTQYF. CDR3 in DNA: TGTGCCAGCAGCTCCGGGACTAGCGGAGGCACAGATACGCAGTATTTT.